This T cell receptor (beta chain) comes out of a study of T cell clonality in common variable immunodeficiency. CDR3 length: 18 amino acids. CDR1 is KGHSH, CDR2 LQKENI, per germline. Remarks on this clone: Antigen unknown. The read ends 3 residues early relative to the CDR3; the germline J gene fills the gap.

Study observations and caveats: CVID subjects showed higher TCRbeta clonality than healthy controls.

Assay: immunoSEQ multiplex PCR; the TCRdb copy retains only in-frame clones and omits some. Reported are approximately 52,000 clones, none seen only once; the ten largest carry 3% to 4%. The chain combines TRBV18 with TRBJ2-3; TRBD1 matches at 7 bases. Sequencing used peripheral blood mononuclear cells. This clonotype was obtained from a person aged 18 to 75 in good health. The DNA read from the CDR3 is TGTGCCAGCTCACCAGGGTCAGGGACAGCCTCCCTTGCGAATCCG. This gives the protein CASSPGSGTASLANP. The CDR3 in its entirety is CASSPGSGTASLANPQYF.